Listed below are T cell receptor beta chains from one sample, sequenced in a study of beta chain features in type 1 diabetes. The data were produced by immunoSEQ multiplex PCR, yet TCRdb's version contains in-frame clones alone and is incomplete. Of 680,000 or so clones detected, roughly 13% appear once; the ten largest clones hold less than 0.025%. What was sequenced was naive CD4+ T cells from blood. Receptor source: a man between 18 and 35 years old with type 1 diabetes. Each CDR3 is given with its conserved first and last residue. D genes are given only for firm matches. Only part of the rows carry a size: once, few, many, or a class if the clone is expanded.

V	size	D	J	CDR3	DNA
TRBV7-2	.	.	TRBJ1-2	CASSSTNYGYTF	TGTGCCAGCAGCTCCACGAACTATGGCTACACCTTC
TRBV6-5	few	.	TRBJ1-5	CASSSDLLSNQPQHF	TGTGCCAGCAGCTCGGACCTACTTAGCAATCAGCCCCAGCATTTT
TRBV9	few	TRBD1	TRBJ2-4	CASSGTGRGTKNIQYF	TGTGCCAGCAGCGGGACAGGGCGTGGGACCAAAAACATTCAGTACTTC
TRBV5-1	.	.	TRBJ1-2	CASSLDSPERRYTF	TGCGCCAGCAGCTTGGACAGCCCTGAGCGCCGCTACACCTTC
TRBV19	.	TRBD2	TRBJ2-3	CARTTRGGISTDTQYF	TGTGCCAGAACTACACGGGGAGGGATTAGCACAGATACGCAGTATTTT
TRBV14	few	.	TRBJ1-6	CASSQSLGGQPPLHF	TGTGCCAGCAGCCAATCCCTCGGGGGGCAACCACCCCTCCACTTT
TRBV5-8	few	.	TRBJ2-1	CASARPLQSSYNEQFF	TGTGCCAGCGCCCGGCCCCTGCAGAGCTCCTACAATGAGCAGTTCTTC
TRBV15	.	.	TRBJ2-7	CATSRVGTVAYEQYF	TGTGCCACCAGCAGAGTCGGGACGGTGGCCTACGAGCAGTACTTC
TRBV18	few	.	TRBJ2-7	CASSDVREYEQYF	TGTGCCAGCTCAGATGTAAGGGAATACGAGCAGTACTTC
TRBV7-8	.	TRBD2	TRBJ2-1	CASSSLSGTSIVGGEQFF	TGTGCCAGCAGCTCCCTATCCGGGACTAGCATCGTAGGCGGTGAGCAGTTCTTC
TRBV30	few	.	TRBJ1-2	CAWSEQGRYGYTF	TGTGCCTGGAGTGAACAGGGCCGCTATGGCTACACCTTC
TRBV19	.	.	TRBJ2-2	CASSKATGELFF	TGTGCCAGTAGTAAGGCCACCGGGGAGCTGTTTTTT
TRBV30	few	TRBD1	TRBJ1-5	CAWSGAGGGFNQPQHF	TGTGCCTGGAGTGGGGCAGGGGGCGGATTCAATCAGCCCCAGCATTTT
TRBV11-2	few	TRBD1	TRBJ2-7	CASSYDRGRVSYEQYF	TGTGCCAGCAGCTATGACAGGGGAAGAGTCTCCTACGAGCAGTACTTC
TRBV6-1	.	.	TRBJ2-3	CASSAGLGSTDTQYF	TGTGCCAGCAGTGCCGGACTGGGATCCACAGATACGCAGTATTTT
TRBV30	few	.	TRBJ2-3	CAWNGGSVTDTQYF	TGTGCCTGGAACGGCGGGTCCGTCACAGATACGCAGTATTTT
TRBV29-1	few	TRBD1	TRBJ1-4	CSVVSGQGNEKLFF	TGCAGCGTTGTTTCCGGACAGGGTAATGAAAAACTGTTTTTT
TRBV19	.	.	TRBJ1-2	CASSRTGGATLLNYGYTF	TGTGCCAGTAGCAGGACTGGAGGCGCGACCCTCCTTAACTATGGCTACACCTTC
TRBV19	few	TRBD1	TRBJ2-1	CASSSGQGISDEQFF	TGTGCCAGTAGTTCCGGACAGGGTATAAGCGATGAGCAGTTCTTC
TRBV29-1	.	TRBD1	TRBJ1-1	CSVGTGPTEAFF	TGCAGCGTTGGGACAGGGCCCACTGAAGCTTTCTTT
TRBV29-1	.	.	TRBJ1-4	CSATSEKLFF	TGCAGCGCCACGTCAGAAAAACTGTTTTTT
TRBV29-1	few	.	TRBJ1-3	CSVSTGTSGNTIYF	TGCAGCGTTTCTACCGGGACCTCTGGAAACACCATATATTTT
TRBV7-2	few	TRBD1	TRBJ1-1	CASSETGGMNTEAFF	TGTGCCAGCAGTGAGACAGGGGGCATGAACACTGAAGCTTTCTTT
TRBV28	.	.	TRBJ2-7	CASSSPGRGNYEQYF	TGTGCCAGCAGTTCCCCAGGGAGGGGGAACTACGAGCAGTACTTC
TRBV7-6	few	TRBD2	TRBJ2-5	CASSLDTLAGVPYQETQYF	TGTGCCAGCAGCTTAGACACACTAGCGGGGGTCCCGTACCAAGAGACCCAGTACTTC
TRBV4-1	.	.	TRBJ2-6	CASSQDRGPRGANVLTF	TGCGCCAGCAGCCAAGATCGGGGGCCGCGAGGGGCCAACGTCCTGACTTTC
TRBV30	.	.	TRBJ1-1	CAWSGDMNTEAFF	TGTGCCTGGAGTGGGGACATGAACACTGAAGCTTTCTTT
TRBV6-5	few	.	TRBJ1-5	CASSSGRVSNQPQHF	TGTGCCAGCAGCAGCGGAAGGGTTAGCAATCAGCCCCAGCATTTT
TRBV9	.	TRBD2	TRBJ2-3	CASSRGLAGASSTDTQYF	TGTGCCAGCAGCCGGGGACTAGCGGGAGCCTCTAGCACAGATACGCAGTATTTT
TRBV11-3	.	.	TRBJ2-3	CASSVRGATDTQYF	TGTGCCAGCAGCGTCCGGGGGGCCACAGATACGCAGTATTTT
TRBV20-1	few	TRBD1	TRBJ2-1	CSVRTGNEQFF	TGCAGTGTTCGGACAGGGAATGAGCAGTTCTTC
TRBV18	.	TRBD1	TRBJ1-2	CASSPKTGDYGYTF	TGTGCCAGCTCACCGAAAACAGGGGACTATGGCTACACCTTC
TRBV7-9	few	.	TRBJ2-3	CASSLMTDTQYF	TGTGCCAGCAGCTTAATGACAGATACGCAGTATTTT
TRBV30	.	.	TRBJ2-3	CAWSPLASSTDTQYF	TGTGCCTGGAGTCCTCTAGCCTCCAGCACAGATACGCAGTATTTT
TRBV4-1	.	.	TRBJ2-4	CASSPLADLQNIQYF	TGCGCCAGCAGCCCTCTGGCGGACTTACAAAACATTCAGTACTTC
TRBV9	.	.	TRBJ2-5	CASTRSGQETQYF	TGTGCCAGCACCAGATCAGGGCAAGAGACCCAGTACTTC
TRBV10-3	.	.	TRBJ2-3	CAITPDPTDTQYF	TGTGCCATCACCCCGGACCCTACAGATACGCAGTATTTT
TRBV30	few	.	TRBJ1-2	CAWSAFDSGGGYTF	TGTGCCTGGAGTGCTTTTGACAGCGGCGGTGGCTACACCTTC
TRBV10-2	.	.	TRBJ1-2	CASSEYEANYGYTF	TGCGCCAGCAGTGAGTACGAAGCTAACTATGGCTACACCTTC
TRBV2	few	.	TRBJ1-1	CASSIQETEAFF	TGTGCCAGCAGTATCCAGGAGACTGAAGCTTTCTTT